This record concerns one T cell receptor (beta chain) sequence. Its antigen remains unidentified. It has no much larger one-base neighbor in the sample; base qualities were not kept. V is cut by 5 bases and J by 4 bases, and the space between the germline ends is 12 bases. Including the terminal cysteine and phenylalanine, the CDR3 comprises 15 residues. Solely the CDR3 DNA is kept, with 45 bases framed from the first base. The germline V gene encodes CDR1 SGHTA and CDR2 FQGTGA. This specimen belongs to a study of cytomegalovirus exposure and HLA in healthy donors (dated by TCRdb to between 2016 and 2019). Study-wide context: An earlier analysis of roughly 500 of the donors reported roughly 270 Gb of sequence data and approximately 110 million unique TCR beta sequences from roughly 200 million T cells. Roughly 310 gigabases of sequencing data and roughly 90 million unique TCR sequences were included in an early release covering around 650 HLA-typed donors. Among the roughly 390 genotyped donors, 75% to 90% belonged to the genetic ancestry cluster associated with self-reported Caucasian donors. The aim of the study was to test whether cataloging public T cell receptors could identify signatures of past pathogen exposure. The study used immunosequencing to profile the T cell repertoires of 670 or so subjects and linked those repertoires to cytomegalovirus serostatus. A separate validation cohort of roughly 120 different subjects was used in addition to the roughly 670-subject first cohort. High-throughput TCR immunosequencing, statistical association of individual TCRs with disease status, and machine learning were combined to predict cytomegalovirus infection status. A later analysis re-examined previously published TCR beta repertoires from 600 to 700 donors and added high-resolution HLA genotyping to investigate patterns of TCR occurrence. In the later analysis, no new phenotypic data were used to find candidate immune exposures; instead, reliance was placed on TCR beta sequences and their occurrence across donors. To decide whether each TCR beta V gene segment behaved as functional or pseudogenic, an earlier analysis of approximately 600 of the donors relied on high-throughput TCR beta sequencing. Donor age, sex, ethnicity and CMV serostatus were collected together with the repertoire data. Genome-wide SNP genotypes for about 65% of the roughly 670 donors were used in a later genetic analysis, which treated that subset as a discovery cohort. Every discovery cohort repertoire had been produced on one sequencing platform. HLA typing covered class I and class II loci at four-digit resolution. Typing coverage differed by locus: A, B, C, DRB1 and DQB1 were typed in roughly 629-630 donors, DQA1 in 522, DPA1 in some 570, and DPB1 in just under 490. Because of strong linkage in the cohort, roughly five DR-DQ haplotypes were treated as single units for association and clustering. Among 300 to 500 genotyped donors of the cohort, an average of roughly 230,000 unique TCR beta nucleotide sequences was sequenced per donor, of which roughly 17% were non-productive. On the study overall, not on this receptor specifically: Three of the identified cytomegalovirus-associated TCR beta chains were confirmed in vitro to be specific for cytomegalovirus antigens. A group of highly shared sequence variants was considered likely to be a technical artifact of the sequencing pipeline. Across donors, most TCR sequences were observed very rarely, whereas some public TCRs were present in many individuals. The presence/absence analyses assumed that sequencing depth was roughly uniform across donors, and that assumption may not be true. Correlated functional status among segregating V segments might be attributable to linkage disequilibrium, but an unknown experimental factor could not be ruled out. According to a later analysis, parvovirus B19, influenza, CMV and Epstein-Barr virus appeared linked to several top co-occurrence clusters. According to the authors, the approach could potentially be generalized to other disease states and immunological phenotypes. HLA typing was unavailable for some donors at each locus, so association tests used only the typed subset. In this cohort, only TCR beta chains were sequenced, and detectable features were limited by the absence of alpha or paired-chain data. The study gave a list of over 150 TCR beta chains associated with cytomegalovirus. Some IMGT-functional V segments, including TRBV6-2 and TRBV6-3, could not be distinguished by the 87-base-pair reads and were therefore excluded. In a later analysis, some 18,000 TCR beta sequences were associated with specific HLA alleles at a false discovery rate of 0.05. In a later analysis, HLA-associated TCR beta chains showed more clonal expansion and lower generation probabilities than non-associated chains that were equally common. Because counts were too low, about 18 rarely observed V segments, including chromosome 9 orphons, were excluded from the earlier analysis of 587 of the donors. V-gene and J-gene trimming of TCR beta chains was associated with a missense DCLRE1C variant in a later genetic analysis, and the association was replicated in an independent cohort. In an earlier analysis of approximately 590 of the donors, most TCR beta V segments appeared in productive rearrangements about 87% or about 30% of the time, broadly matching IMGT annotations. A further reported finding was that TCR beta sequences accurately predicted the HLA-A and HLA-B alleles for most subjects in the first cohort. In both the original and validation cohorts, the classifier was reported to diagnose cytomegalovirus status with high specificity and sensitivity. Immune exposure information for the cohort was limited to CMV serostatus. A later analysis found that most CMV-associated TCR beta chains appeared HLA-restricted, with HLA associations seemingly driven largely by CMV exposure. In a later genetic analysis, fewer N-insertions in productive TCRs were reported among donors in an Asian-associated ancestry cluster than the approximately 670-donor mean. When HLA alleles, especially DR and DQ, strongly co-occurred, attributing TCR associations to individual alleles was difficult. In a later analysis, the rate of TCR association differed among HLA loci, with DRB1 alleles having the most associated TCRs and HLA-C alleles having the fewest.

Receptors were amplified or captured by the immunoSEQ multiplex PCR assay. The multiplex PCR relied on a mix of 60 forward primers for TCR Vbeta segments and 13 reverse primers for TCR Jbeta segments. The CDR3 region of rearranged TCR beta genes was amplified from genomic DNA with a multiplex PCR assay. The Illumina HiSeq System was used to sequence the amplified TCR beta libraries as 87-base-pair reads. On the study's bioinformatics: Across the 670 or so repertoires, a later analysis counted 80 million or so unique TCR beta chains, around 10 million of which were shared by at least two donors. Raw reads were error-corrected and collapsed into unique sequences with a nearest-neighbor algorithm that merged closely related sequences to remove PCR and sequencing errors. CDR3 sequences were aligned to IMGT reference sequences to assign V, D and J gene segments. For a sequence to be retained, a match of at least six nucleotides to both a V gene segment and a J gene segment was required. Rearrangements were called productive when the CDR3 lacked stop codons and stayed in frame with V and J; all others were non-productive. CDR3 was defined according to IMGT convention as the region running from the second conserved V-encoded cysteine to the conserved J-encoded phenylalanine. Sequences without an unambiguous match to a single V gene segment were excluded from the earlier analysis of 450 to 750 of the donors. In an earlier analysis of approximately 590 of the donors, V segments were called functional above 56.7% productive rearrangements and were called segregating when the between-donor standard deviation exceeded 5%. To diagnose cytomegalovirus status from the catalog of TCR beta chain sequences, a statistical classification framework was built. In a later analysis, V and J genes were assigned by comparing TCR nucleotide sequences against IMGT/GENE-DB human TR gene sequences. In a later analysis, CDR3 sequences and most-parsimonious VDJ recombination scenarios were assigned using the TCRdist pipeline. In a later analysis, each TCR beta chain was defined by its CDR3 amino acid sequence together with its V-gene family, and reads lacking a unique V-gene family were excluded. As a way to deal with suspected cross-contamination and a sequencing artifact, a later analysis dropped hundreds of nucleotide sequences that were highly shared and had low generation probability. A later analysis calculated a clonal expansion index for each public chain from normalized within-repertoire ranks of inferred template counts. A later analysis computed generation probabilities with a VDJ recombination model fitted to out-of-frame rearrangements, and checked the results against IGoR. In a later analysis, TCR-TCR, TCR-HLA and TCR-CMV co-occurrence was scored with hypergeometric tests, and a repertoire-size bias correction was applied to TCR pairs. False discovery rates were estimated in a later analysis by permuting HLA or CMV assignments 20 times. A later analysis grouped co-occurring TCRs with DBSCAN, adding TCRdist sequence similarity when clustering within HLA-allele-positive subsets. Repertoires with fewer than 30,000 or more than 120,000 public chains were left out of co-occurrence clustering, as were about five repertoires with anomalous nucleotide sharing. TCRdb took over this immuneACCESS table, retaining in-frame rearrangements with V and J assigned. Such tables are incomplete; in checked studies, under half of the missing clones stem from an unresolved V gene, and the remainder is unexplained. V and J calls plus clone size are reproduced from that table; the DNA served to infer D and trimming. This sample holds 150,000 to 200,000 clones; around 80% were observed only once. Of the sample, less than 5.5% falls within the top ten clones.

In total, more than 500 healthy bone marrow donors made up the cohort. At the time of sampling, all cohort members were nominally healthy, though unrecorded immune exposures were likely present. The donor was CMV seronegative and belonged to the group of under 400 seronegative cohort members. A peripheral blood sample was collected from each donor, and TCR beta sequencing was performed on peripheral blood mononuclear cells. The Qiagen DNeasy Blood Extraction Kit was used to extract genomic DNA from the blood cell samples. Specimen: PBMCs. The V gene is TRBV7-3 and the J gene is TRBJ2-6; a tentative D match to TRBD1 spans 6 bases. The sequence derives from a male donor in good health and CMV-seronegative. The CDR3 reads CASSPRTAGANVLTF. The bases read TGTGCCAGCAGCCCTAGGACAGCCGGGGCCAACGTCCTGACTTTC.